This T cell receptor (beta chain) was recovered during a study of spatial heterogeneity in lung cancer. This sample's time point: sample taken at primary tumor resection. Sequencing was performed on whole RNA extracted from tumor and nontumor lung tissue, or from frozen PBMC, and the material was left unsorted. A total of about 73 untreated early-stage non-small cell lung cancer patients served as donors. TCRdb re-derived calls from the 5' RACE reads in MiXCR, one entry per CDR3 protein. The profile shows under 1,000 distinct CDR3 sequences, about a fifth of them singletons. This clonotype was seen only a few times. Because the library targeted alpha chains, this beta chain is an off-target read whose size means little. The CDR3 totals 14 residues. Germline loops: CDR1 SGHRS, CDR2 YFSETQ. With 0 bases removed from V and 2 bases from J, the gap between germline ends came to 7 bases.

The rearrangement joins TRBV5-1 to TRBJ2-3; TRBD2 might be the D (5 bases). This receptor was identified in a male donor with early-stage non-small cell lung cancer. The input for sequencing was PBMCs, taken at surgery. DNA for the CDR3: TGCGCCAGCAGCTTGGGGACTTCCACAGATACGCAGTATTTT. Its translation: CASSLGTSTDTQYF.